The rows below give T cell receptor beta chains drawn from one sample of a study of TIL therapy for anti-PD-1-resistant metastatic lung cancer. Sequencing was performed with immunoSEQ multiplex PCR; in TCRdb, only in-frame clones are kept and a portion is missing. The sample contains 50,000 to 70,000 clones, roughly 77% of which appear only once. Sample: blood, taken at baseline. The receptors were sampled from a person aged 25 to 85 with non-small cell lung cancer. Both conserved end residues are part of each CDR3. D genes are given only for firm matches. Clone size, where shown, is once, few, many, or a class for clones that have expanded.

J gene,clone size,D gene,V gene,CDR3 protein,CDR3 DNA
TRBJ2-2,-,-,TRBV21-1,CASSKSVAHTGELFF,TGTGCCAGCAGCAAATCTGTGGCGCACACCGGGGAGCTGTTTTTT
TRBJ2-7,-,-,TRBV11-3,CASSLKETYEQYF,TGTGCCAGCAGCTTGAAGGAAACCTACGAGCAGTACTTC
TRBJ2-1,few,TRBD1,TRBV7-9,CASRKDRDPFNSNEQFF,TGTGCCAGCAGAAAAGACAGGGACCCTTTTAACTCCAATGAGCAGTTCTTC
TRBJ2-3,-,TRBD1,TRBV4-1,CASSHGTGQGLGDTQYF,TGCGCCAGCAGCCACGGGACAGGGCAGGGGTTGGGAGATACGCAGTATTTT
TRBJ2-1,-,-,TRBV6-5,CASSLAFYNEQFF,TGTGCCAGCAGTCTAGCATTCTACAATGAGCAGTTCTTC
TRBJ2-4,-,-,TRBV7-2,CASSSGGRSDIQYF,TGTGCCAGCAGCTCCGGGGGTAGATCAGACATTCAGTACTTC
TRBJ1-2,-,-,TRBV7-8,CASSLLRGGREVNGYTF,TGTGCCAGCAGCTTACTACGGGGGGGGCGCGAGGTTAATGGCTACACCTTC
TRBJ1-5,-,-,TRBV25-1,CASSRDDRQPQHF,TGTGCCAGCAGTCGGGACGATCGACAGCCCCAGCATTTT
TRBJ2-1,once,TRBD2,TRBV27,CASIQSGRGSYNEQFF,TGTGCCAGCATTCAGAGCGGGAGGGGGTCCTACAATGAGCAGTTCTTC
TRBJ2-5,-,TRBD2,TRBV2,CASRYLAGGQETQYF,TGTGCCAGCAGGTACCTAGCGGGGGGCCAAGAGACCCAGTACTTC
TRBJ2-7,once,-,TRBV28,CASTPPTGNYEQYF,TGTGCCAGCACCCCTCCCACAGGGAACTACGAGCAGTACTTC
TRBJ1-1,few,-,TRBV19,CASGLKVEAFF,TGTGCCAGTGGATTGAAAGTTGAAGCTTTCTTT
TRBJ2-2,-,-,TRBV19,CASIGASWGTGELFF,TGTGCCAGTATCGGAGCGTCCTGGGGTACCGGGGAGCTGTTTTTT
TRBJ1-4,-,-,TRBV7-8,CASSSRASNEKLFF,TGTGCCAGCAGCTCCAGGGCATCTAATGAAAAACTGTTTTTT
TRBJ1-6,few,TRBD1,TRBV5-1,CASSPGQYNSPLHF,TGCGCCAGCAGCCCGGGACAGTATAATTCACCCCTCCACTTT
TRBJ1-1,-,TRBD1,TRBV7-2,CASSFHPGQPNTEAFF,TGTGCCAGCAGCTTTCATCCGGGACAGCCGAACACTGAAGCTTTCTTT
TRBJ2-1,-,TRBD2,TRBV6-2/TRBV6-3,CASSRLASDGNEQFF,TGTGCCAGCAGCCGACTAGCTTCGGATGGCAATGAGCAGTTCTTC
TRBJ2-1,-,TRBD2,TRBV13,CASSLVLAGAKNEQFF,TGTGCCAGCAGCTTAGTTTTAGCGGGGGCTAAGAATGAGCAGTTCTTC
TRBJ2-3,-,-,TRBV29-1,CSVGGNGDTQYF,TGCAGCGTTGGGGGGAATGGAGATACGCAGTATTTT
TRBJ2-7,-,TRBD1,TRBV7-2,CASSPGTGSYEQYF,TGTGCCAGCAGCCCCGGGACAGGGTCCTACGAGCAGTACTTC
TRBJ2-7,-,-,TRBV28,CASRLRGRGPGYEQYF,TGTGCCAGCAGACTCCGGGGACGGGGCCCGGGGTACGAGCAGTACTTC
TRBJ2-7,-,-,TRBV6-5,CASTQRGAPYEQYF,TGTGCCAGCACCCAACGAGGGGCCCCCTACGAGCAGTACTTC
TRBJ2-7,-,-,TRBV7-2,CASSFSQGSNEQYF,TGTGCCAGCAGCTTTTCCCAGGGGAGCAACGAGCAGTACTTC
TRBJ2-3,once,TRBD1,TRBV27,CASSQGQGYGDTQYF,TGTGCCAGCAGTCAAGGACAGGGCTATGGGGATACGCAGTATTTT
TRBJ1-3,few,-,TRBV28,CASSSLPGRENGNTIYF,TGTGCCAGCAGTTCCCTACCCGGCAGGGAGAATGGAAACACCATATATTTT
TRBJ2-3,-,-,TRBV6-1,CASSEGVSGDTQYF,TGTGCCAGCAGTGAAGGAGTTTCCGGGGATACGCAGTATTTT
TRBJ2-5,-,TRBD2,TRBV7-8,CASSLNSGGTGETQYF,TGTGCCAGCAGCTTAAATAGCGGGGGCACCGGGGAGACCCAGTACTTC
TRBJ2-7,once,TRBD1,TRBV29-1,CSVAGTGSYEQYF,TGCAGCGTAGCCGGGACAGGCTCCTACGAGCAGTACTTC